Listed below are T cell receptor beta chains from one sample, sequenced in a study of OX40 agonist ivuxolimab in advanced cancers. Some clones are missing from TCRdb's copy, which holds only in-frame ones; the method was immunoSEQ multiplex PCR. This sample has 55,000 to 90,000 clones; 75% to 85% occur once, and the top ten carry roughly 0.4%. The source material was CD4+ or CD8+ T cells sorted from blood, sampled in a trial of the OX40 agonist ivuxolimab. These TCRs come from an adult with an advanced solid tumor such as melanoma, head and neck, liver or kidney cancer. The CDR3 runs from the conserved cysteine through the conserved F or W. Each record gives: clone size, D gene, V gene, J gene, CDR3 DNA, CDR3 protein. A D gene is named only where the DNA matches it firmly. Size values are once, few and many counts, or a class for expanded clones, and some rows have none.

clone_size: .; d_call: .; v_call: TRBV19; j_call: TRBJ2-6; cdr3_nt: TGTGCCAGTAGTAAGAAATCCGGGACTCTCAACTCTGGGGCCAACGTCCTGACTTTC; cdr3_aa: CASSKKSGTLNSGANVLTF
clone_size: .; d_call: .; v_call: TRBV18; j_call: TRBJ1-1; cdr3_nt: TGTGCCAGCTCACCTGTGACCAACCAGCGGTTCACTGAAGCTTTCTTT; cdr3_aa: CASSPVTNQRFTEAFF
clone_size: few; d_call: .; v_call: TRBV7-9; j_call: TRBJ2-2; cdr3_nt: TGTGCCAGCAGCTTAGACAGAATGAACACCGGGGAGCTGTTTTTT; cdr3_aa: CASSLDRMNTGELFF
clone_size: .; d_call: .; v_call: TRBV4-1; j_call: TRBJ1-2; cdr3_nt: TGCGCCAGCAGCCCGAGACGGGCAGGGACTAGCATGGACTATGGCTACACCTTC; cdr3_aa: CASSPRRAGTSMDYGYTF
clone_size: .; d_call: .; v_call: TRBV6-1; j_call: TRBJ1-4; cdr3_nt: TGTGCCAGCAGTGAAAACGGGCGCGGGCGGACTAATGAAAAACTGTTTTTT; cdr3_aa: CASSENGRGRTNEKLFF
clone_size: .; d_call: .; v_call: TRBV29-1; j_call: TRBJ2-7; cdr3_nt: TGCAGCGTGCCGGGGGCTGGGGGGCAGTACTTC; cdr3_aa: CSVPGAGGQYF
clone_size: few; d_call: TRBD1; v_call: TRBV18; j_call: TRBJ1-1; cdr3_nt: TGTGCCAGCTCGGCCGGGACAGGGGGCCTCACTGAAGCTTTCTTT; cdr3_aa: CASSAGTGGLTEAFF
clone_size: once; d_call: .; v_call: TRBV7-9; j_call: TRBJ2-4; cdr3_nt: TGTGCCAGCAAAGGTCGGGGAAAAGGCAAAAACATTCAGTACTTC; cdr3_aa: CASKGRGKGKNIQYF
clone_size: .; d_call: .; v_call: TRBV7-3; j_call: TRBJ2-4; cdr3_nt: TGTGCCAGCAGCCTCAGGTTGCCAGGGCTAGCCAAAAACATTCAGTACTTC; cdr3_aa: CASSLRLPGLAKNIQYF
clone_size: .; d_call: .; v_call: TRBV19; j_call: TRBJ1-2; cdr3_nt: TGTGCCAGTAGTATTTCGGCCGGCGCTACTAACTATGGCTACACCTTC; cdr3_aa: CASSISAGATNYGYTF
clone_size: .; d_call: .; v_call: TRBV5-1; j_call: TRBJ1-1; cdr3_nt: TGCGCCAGCAGCTCCGAGCCGGACACTGAAGCTTTCTTT; cdr3_aa: CASSSEPDTEAFF
clone_size: .; d_call: TRBD1; v_call: TRBV6-1; j_call: TRBJ1-2; cdr3_nt: TGTGCCAGCAGTGAAGCATCAGGGGGCTATGGCTACACCTTC; cdr3_aa: CASSEASGGYGYTF
clone_size: .; d_call: .; v_call: TRBV30; j_call: TRBJ1-2; cdr3_nt: TGTGCCTGGAGTCTCGCCTTGGACATCTATGGCTACACCTTC; cdr3_aa: CAWSLALDIYGYTF
clone_size: .; d_call: .; v_call: TRBV18; j_call: TRBJ2-7; cdr3_nt: TGTGCCAGCTCAGCACAGGGCTACGAGCAGTACTTC; cdr3_aa: CASSAQGYEQYF
clone_size: .; d_call: .; v_call: TRBV18; j_call: TRBJ2-5; cdr3_nt: TGTGCCAGCTCACCAGGGGTGTGGGAGACCCAGTACTTC; cdr3_aa: CASSPGVWETQYF
clone_size: few; d_call: .; v_call: TRBV5-5; j_call: TRBJ1-1; cdr3_nt: TGTGCCAGCAGCTTGTATCTAGACAGACTCGCTGAAGCTTTCTTT; cdr3_aa: CASSLYLDRLAEAFF